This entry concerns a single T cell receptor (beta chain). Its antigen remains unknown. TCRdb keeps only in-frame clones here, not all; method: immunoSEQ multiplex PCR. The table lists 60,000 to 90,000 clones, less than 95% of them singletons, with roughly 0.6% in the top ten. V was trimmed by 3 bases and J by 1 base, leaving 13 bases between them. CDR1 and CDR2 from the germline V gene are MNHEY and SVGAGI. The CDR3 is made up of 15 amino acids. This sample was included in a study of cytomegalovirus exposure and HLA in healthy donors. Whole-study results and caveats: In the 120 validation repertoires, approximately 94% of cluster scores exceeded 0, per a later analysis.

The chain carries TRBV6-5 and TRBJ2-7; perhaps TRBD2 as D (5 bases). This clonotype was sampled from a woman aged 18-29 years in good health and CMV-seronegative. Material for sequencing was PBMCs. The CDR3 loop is CASSYSTGESYEQYF. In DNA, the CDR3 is TGTGCCAGCAGTTATTCGACCGGGGAGTCCTACGAGCAGTACTTC.